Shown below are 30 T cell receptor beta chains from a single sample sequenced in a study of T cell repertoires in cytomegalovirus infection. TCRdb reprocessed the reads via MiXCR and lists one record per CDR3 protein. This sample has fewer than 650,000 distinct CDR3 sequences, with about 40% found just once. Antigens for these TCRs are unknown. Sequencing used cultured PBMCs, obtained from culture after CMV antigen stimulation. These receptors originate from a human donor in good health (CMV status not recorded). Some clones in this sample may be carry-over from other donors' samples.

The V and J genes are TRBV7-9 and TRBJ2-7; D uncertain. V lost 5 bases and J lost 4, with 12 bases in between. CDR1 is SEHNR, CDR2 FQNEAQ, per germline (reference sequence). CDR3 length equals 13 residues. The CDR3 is CASSIETVYEQYF. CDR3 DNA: TGTGCCAGCAGCATCGAGACGGTATACGAGCAGTACTTC.

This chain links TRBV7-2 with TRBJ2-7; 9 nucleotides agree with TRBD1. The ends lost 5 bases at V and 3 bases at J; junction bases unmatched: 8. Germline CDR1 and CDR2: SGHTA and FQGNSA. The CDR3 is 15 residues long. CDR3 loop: CASSETGGGYYEQYF. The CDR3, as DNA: TGTGCCAGCAGCGAAACAGGGGGCGGCTACTACGAGCAGTACTTC.

CDR3 DNA: TGTGCCAGCAGTCCCTGGGGGAGGGGATGGGGCACAGATACGCAGTATTTT. It specifies CASSPWGRGWGTDTQYF. This chain connects TRBV27 to TRBJ2-3; 7 bases fit TRBD2. The germline V gene encodes CDR1 MNHEY and CDR2 SMNVEV (reference sequence). The junction had 12 bases not matched to a gene; V was cut back by 5 bases and J by 1 base. The CDR3 totals 17 residues.

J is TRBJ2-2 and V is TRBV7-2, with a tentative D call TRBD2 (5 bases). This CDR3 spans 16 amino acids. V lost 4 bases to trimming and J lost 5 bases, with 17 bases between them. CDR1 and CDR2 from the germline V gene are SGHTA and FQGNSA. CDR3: CASSSAQNRGTGELFF. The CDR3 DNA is TGTGCCAGCAGCTCGGCTCAAAACCGGGGAACCGGGGAGCTGTTTTTT.

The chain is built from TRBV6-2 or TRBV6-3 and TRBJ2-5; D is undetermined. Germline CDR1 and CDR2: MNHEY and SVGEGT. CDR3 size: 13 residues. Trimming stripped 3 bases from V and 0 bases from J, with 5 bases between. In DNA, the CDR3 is TGTGCCAGCAGTTATGGGGACCAAGAGACCCAGTACTTC. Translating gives CASSYGDQETQYF.

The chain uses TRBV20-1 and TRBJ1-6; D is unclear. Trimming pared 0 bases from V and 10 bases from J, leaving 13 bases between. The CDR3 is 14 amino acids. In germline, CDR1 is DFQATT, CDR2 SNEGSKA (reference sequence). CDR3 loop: CSARDAQGRSPLHF. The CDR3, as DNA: TGCAGTGCTAGAGATGCCCAAGGCCGCTCACCCCTCCACTTT.

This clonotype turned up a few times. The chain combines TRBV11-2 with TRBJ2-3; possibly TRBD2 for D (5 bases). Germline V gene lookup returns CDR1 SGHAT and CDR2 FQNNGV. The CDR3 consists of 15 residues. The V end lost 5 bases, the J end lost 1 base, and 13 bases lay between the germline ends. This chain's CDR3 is CASSGRGPGTDTQYF. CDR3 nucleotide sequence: TGTGCCAGCAGCGGACGGGGTCCCGGCACAGATACGCAGTATTTT. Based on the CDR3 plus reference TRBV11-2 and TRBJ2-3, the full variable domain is EAGVAQSPRYKIIEKRQSVAFWCNPISGHATLYWYQQILGQGPKLLIQFQNNGVVDDSQLPKDRFSAERLKGVDSTLKIQPAKLEDSAVYLCASSGRGPGTDTQYFGPGTRLTVL.

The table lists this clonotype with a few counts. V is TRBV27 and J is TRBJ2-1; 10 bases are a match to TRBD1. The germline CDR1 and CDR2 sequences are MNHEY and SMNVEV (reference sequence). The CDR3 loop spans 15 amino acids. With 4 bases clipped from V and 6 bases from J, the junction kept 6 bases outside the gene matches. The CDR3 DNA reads TGTGCCAGCAGTTCAGGACAGGGGGTAACCAATGAGCAGTTCTTC. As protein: CASSSGQGVTNEQFF.

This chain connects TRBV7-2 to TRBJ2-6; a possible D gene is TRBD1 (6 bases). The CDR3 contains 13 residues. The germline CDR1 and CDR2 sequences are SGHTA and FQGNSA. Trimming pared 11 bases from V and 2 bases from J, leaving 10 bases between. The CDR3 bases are TGTGCCTTTGGGGGCCCTGGGGCCAACGTCCTGACTTTC. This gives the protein CAFGGPGANVLTF.

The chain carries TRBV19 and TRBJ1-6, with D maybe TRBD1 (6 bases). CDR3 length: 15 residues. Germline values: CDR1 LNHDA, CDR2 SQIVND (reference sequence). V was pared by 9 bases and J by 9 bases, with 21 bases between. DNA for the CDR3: TGTGCCAGCAGGAGGGGGGCAGGGGTCCTTTCACCCCTCCACTTT. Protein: CASRRGAGVLSPLHF.

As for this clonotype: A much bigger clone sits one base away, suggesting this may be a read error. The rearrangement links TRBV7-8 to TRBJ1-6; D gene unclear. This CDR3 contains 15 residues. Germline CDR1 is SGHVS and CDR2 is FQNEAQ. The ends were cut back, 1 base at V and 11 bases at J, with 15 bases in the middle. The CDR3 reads CASSLESGVNTPLHF. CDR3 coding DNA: TGTGCCAGCAGCTTAGAGTCTGGAGTCAATACACCCCTCCACTTT.

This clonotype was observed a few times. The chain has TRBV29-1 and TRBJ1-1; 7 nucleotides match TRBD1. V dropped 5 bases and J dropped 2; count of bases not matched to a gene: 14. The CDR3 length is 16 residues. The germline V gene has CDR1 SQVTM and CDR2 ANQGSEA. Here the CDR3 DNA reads TGCAGCGTTCATGAGGGGGCCGTTGCCGCCAACACTGAAGCTTTCTTT. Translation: CSVHEGAVAANTEAFF.

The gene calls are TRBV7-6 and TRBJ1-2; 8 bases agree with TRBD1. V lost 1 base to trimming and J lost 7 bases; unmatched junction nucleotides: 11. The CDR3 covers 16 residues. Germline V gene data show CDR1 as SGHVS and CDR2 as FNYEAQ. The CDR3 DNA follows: TGTGCCAGCAGCTTAGGCCCGGGGACAGGAATTCGTGGCTACACCTTC. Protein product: CASSLGPGTGIRGYTF.

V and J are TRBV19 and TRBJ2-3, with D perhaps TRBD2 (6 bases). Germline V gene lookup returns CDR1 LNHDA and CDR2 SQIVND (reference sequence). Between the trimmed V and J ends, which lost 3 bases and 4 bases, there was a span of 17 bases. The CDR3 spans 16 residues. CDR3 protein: CASSIAATRGADTQYF. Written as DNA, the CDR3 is TGTGCCAGTAGTATCGCCGCGACTAGAGGGGCAGATACGCAGTATTTT.

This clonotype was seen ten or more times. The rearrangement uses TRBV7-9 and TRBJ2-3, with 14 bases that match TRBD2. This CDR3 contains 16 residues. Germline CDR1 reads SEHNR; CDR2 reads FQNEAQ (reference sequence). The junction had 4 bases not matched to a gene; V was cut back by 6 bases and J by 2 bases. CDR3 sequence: CASRPTSGGATDTQYF. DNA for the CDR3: TGTGCCAGCAGGCCGACTAGCGGGGGGGCCACAGATACGCAGTATTTT.

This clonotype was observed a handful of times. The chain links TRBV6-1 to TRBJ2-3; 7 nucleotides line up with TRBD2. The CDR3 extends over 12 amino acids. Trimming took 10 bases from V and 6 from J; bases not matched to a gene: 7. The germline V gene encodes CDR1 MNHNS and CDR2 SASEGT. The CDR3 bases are TGTGCCACTAGCGGTTCTAATGATACGCAGTATTTT. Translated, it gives CATSGSNDTQYF.

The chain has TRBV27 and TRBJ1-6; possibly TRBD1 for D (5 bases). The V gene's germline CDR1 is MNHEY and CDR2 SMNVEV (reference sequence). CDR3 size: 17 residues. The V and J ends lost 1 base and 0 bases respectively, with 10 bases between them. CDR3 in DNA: TGTGCCAGCAGTTTATATCGACAGAGCTCCTATAATTCACCCCTCCACTTT. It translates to CASSLYRQSSYNSPLHF.

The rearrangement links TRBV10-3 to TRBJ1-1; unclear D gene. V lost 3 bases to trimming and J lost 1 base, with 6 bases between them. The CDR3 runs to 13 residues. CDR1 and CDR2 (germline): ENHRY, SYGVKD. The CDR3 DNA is TGTGCCATCAGTGACCTAACGAACACTGAAGCTTTCTTT. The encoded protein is CAISDLTNTEAFF.

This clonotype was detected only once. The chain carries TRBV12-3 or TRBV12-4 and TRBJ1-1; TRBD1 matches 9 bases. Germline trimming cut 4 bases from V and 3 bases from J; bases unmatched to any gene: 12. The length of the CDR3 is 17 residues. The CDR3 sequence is CASSSGQGKVRDTEAFF. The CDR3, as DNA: TGTGCCAGCAGTTCGGGACAGGGTAAGGTGCGGGACACTGAAGCTTTCTTT.

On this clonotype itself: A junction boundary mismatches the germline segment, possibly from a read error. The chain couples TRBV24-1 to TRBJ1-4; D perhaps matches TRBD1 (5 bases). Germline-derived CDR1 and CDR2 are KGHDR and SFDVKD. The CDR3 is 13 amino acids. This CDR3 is CATSAVGDEKLLF. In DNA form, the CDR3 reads TGTGCCACCAGTGCGGTGGGGGATGAAAAACTGCTTTTT.

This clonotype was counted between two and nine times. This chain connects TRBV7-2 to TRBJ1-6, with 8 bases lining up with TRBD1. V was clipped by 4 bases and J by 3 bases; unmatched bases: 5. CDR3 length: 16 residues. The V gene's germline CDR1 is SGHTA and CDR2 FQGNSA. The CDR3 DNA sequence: TGTGCCAGCAGCTACGGGACAGGCATCTATAATTCACCCCTCCACTTT. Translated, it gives CASSYGTGIYNSPLHF.

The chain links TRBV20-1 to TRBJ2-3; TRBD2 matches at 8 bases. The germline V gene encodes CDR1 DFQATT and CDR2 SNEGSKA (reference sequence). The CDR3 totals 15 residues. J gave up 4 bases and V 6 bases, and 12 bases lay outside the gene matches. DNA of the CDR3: TGCAGTGCCCCGCCGGGACTAGACCTAGCAGATACGCAGTATTTT. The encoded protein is CSAPPGLDLADTQYF.

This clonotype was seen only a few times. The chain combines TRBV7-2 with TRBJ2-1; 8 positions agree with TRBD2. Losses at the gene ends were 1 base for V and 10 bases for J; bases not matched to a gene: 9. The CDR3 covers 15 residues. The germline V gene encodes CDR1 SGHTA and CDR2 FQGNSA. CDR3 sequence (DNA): TGTGCCAGCAGCTTAGGGCTAGCGGGTTCTGGAGAGCAGTTCTTC. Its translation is CASSLGLAGSGEQFF.

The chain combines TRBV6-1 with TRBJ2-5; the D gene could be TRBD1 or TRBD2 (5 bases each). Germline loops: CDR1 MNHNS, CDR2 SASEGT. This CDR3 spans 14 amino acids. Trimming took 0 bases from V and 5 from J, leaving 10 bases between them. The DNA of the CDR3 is TGTGCCAGCAGTGAAGCTCGGGGCGCGGAGACCCAGTACTTC. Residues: CASSEARGAETQYF.

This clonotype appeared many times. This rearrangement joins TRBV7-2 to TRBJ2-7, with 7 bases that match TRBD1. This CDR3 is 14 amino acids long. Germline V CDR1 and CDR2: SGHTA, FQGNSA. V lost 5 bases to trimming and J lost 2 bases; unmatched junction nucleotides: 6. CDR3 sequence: CASSTNRGPYEQYF. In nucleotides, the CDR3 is TGTGCCAGCAGCACTAACAGGGGCCCCTACGAGCAGTACTTC.

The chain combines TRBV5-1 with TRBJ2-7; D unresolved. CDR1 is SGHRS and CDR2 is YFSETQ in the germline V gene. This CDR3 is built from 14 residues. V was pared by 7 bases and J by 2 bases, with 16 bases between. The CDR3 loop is CASRLAGFTYEQYF. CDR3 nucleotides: TGCGCCAGCCGTCTGGCAGGCTTTACCTACGAGCAGTACTTC.

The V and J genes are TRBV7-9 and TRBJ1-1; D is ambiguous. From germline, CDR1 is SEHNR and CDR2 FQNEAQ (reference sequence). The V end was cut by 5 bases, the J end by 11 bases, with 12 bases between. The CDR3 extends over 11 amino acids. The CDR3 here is CASSPQLAAFF. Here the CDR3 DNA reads TGTGCCAGCAGCCCGCAGCTCGCGGCTTTCTTT. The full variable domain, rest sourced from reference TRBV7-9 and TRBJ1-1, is DTGVSQNPRHKITKRGQNVTFRCDPISEHNRLYWYRQTLGQGPEFLTYFQNEAQLEKSRLLSDRFSAERPKGSFSTLEIQRTEQGDSAMYLCASSPQLAAFFGQGTRLTVV.

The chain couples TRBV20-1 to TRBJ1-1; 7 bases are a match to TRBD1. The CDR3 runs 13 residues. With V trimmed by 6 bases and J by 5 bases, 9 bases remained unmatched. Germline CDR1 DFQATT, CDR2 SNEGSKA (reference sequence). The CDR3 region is CSALDRVWTEAFF. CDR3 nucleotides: TGCAGTGCCCTAGACAGGGTATGGACTGAAGCTTTCTTT.

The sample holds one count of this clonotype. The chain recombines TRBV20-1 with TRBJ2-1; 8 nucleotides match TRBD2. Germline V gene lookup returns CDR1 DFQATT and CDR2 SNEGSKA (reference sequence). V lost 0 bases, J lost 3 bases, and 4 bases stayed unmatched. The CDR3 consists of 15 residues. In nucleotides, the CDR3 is TGCAGTGCTAGAGATGGCCTAGCGGGCTACAATGAGCAGTTCTTC. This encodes CSARDGLAGYNEQFF.

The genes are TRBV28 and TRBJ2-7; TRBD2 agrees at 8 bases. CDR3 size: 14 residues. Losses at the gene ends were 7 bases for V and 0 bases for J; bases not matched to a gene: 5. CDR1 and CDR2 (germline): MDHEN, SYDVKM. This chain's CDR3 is CASNKAGASYEQYF. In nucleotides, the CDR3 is TGTGCCAGCAATAAAGCGGGAGCCTCCTACGAGCAGTACTTC.